These T cell receptor beta chains were read from a single sample in a study of long-term antiretroviral therapy in people with HIV. The method was immunoSEQ multiplex PCR; TCRdb's version includes in-frame clones alone and lacks a portion of them. Counted here are roughly 13,000 clones, around 82% occurring once; the ten biggest clones make up roughly an eighth. Sequencing was performed on unsorted PBMCs, taken 1.3 years after starting antiretroviral therapy. The source is a woman under 30 with HIV. The CDR3 runs from the conserved cysteine through the conserved F or W. D genes are given only for firm matches. Not every row has a clone size; where given, it reads once, few, many or a size class.

V gene	J gene	D gene	clone size	CDR3 DNA	CDR3 protein
TRBV10-3	TRBJ1-5	TRBD1	-	TGTGCCATCAGTGAGTCCGGCAGGGGGCTCGATCAGCCCCAGCATTTT	CAISESGRGLDQPQHF
TRBV11-2	TRBJ2-2	-	-	TGTGCCAGCAGCTTAGTCAGCCGTGCGGGGGAGCTGTTTTTT	CASSLVSRAGELFF
TRBV2	TRBJ1-6	TRBD1	once	TGTGCCAGCAGTGAATTGGTAGGGGGCGGTTCACCCCTCCACTTT	CASSELVGGGSPLHF
TRBV9	TRBJ2-1	-	medium-sized	TGTGCCAGCAGCGCGCACAAGCAGTTCTTC	CASSAHKQFF
TRBV27	TRBJ2-7	-	-	TGTGCCAGCAGTTCAACGACAGGTGTACTCGAGCAGTACTTC	CASSSTTGVLEQYF
TRBV10-3	TRBJ2-3	-	-	TGTGCCATCGGCGCGCGCACAGATACGCAGTATTTT	CAIGARTDTQYF
TRBV29-1	TRBJ2-1	TRBD2	-	TGCAGCGTTGAATTTGAGCGGGAGGGCCTAAATGAGCAGTTCTTC	CSVEFEREGLNEQFF
TRBV2	TRBJ2-2	TRBD1	-	TGTGCCAGCAGTGAAGTTTCGGACAGGGATACCGGGGAGCTGTTTTTT	CASSEVSDRDTGELFF
TRBV2	TRBJ2-2	TRBD2	-	TGTGCCAGCAGTGAACTAAGCGGGGGGGCCTCAGGGGAGCTGTTTTTT	CASSELSGGASGELFF
TRBV15	TRBJ1-2	-	-	TGTGCCACCAGCCATTATGGACCGAGGAAACCCCCTCTCGATTACTATGGCTACACCTTC	CATSHYGPRKPPLDYYGYTF
TRBV28	TRBJ2-3	TRBD2	-	TGTGCCAGCAGACCGACTAGCGGGATAACAGATACGCAGTATTTT	CASRPTSGITDTQYF
TRBV16	TRBJ1-6	-	-	TGTGCCAGCAGCCAATCACCAGGGAGCTCCTATAATTCACCCCTCCACTTT	CASSQSPGSSYNSPLHF
TRBV10-3	TRBJ2-2	-	-	TGTGCCATCAGTGAGGCGGGACTGAACACCGGGGAGCTGTTTTTT	CAISEAGLNTGELFF
TRBV6-1	TRBJ2-5	-	-	TGTGCCGCCGGAGAGTTGTGGGAGACCCAGTACTTC	CAAGELWETQYF
TRBV4-3	TRBJ1-2	-	-	TGCGCCAGCAGCCAAGGCGCGATGGGGGAACGTGGCTACACCTTC	CASSQGAMGERGYTF
TRBV30	TRBJ2-3	-	once	TGTGCCTGGGCCGGGGGAGATACGCAGTATTTT	CAWAGGDTQYF
TRBV29-1	TRBJ2-2	-	-	TGCAGCGTTGCGGGGGCGAACACCGGGGAGCTGTTTTTT	CSVAGANTGELFF
TRBV4-3	TRBJ1-5	-	-	TGCGCCAGCAGCCAAGATGGTTATCAGCCCCAGCATTTT	CASSQDGYQPQHF
TRBV27	TRBJ2-3	-	-	TGTGCCAGCGGGCTGGCGGGGCTGGATCATACGCAGTATTTT	CASGLAGLDHTQYF
TRBV4-1	TRBJ2-7	TRBD1	-	TGCGCCAGCAGCCAAGCGACAGGGGGTTACTACGAGCAGTACTTC	CASSQATGGYYEQYF
TRBV18	TRBJ1-1	-	few	TGTGCCAGCTCAGTACAGGGCACTGAAGCTTTCTTT	CASSVQGTEAFF
TRBV6-5	TRBJ2-5	TRBD2	-	TGTGCCAGCAGACCTGGACTAGCGGGAGCGGAGACCCAGTACTTC	CASRPGLAGAETQYF
TRBV19	TRBJ2-5	TRBD1	-	TGTGCCAGTAGTTCCCGGACAGGGACGGGCAAGACCCAGTACTTC	CASSSRTGTGKTQYF
TRBV5-1	TRBJ2-3	-	-	TGCGCCAGCAGCTCCCTAGCGAGCACAGATACGCAGTATTTT	CASSSLASTDTQYF
TRBV6-1	TRBJ2-7	-	once	TGTGCCAGCAATCCAAGGGACGGATCCTACGAGCAGTACTTC	CASNPRDGSYEQYF
TRBV15	TRBJ2-7	-	-	TGTGCCACCAGCACCCAGTTATTCTCCTACGAGCAGTACTTC	CATSTQLFSYEQYF
TRBV7-9	TRBJ2-1	-	medium-sized	TGTGCCAGCAGCTTAGCGGGGGTCGACAATGAGCAGTTCTTC	CASSLAGVDNEQFF
TRBV4-2	TRBJ2-7	-	-	TGTGCCAGCAGCCAAGATCACGGTAGCTACGAGCAGTACTTC	CASSQDHGSYEQYF